The 7 T cell receptor beta chains below all came from one sample that was sequenced in a study of shared clonotypes between healthy human individuals. Repertoires were generated with immunoSEQ multiplex PCR, while TCRdb's copy carries only in-frame clones and drops some. In the table there are 800,000 to 1,200,000 clones, more than 75% of which are singletons. Sequencing was carried out using memory CD4+ T cells from PBMCs. Documented subset: CD45RA-negative fraction. The source is a man between 18 and 35 years old in good health. Some clones in this sample may be carry-over from other donors' samples.

The genes are TRBV5-1 and TRBJ2-5; D gene uncertain. The CDR3 has 13 amino acids. Trimming took off 4 bases at V and 3 bases at J, with 10 bases between the two ends. CDR1 is SGHRS, CDR2 YFSETQ, per germline. For the CDR3, the DNA is TGCGCCAGCAGCCCGGATGCCGAAGAGACCCAGTACTTC. It specifies CASSPDAEETQYF.

The V call is TRBV15, the J call TRBJ1-4, with D possibly matching TRBD1 (6 bases). Looked up from germline, CDR1 is LNHNV and CDR2 is YYDKDF (reference sequence). The CDR3 has 12 amino acids. The ends were cut back, 7 bases at V and 6 bases at J, with 9 bases in the middle. The CDR3 sequence: CATKDRDEKLFF. In DNA, the CDR3 is TGTGCCACCAAGGACAGAGATGAAAAACTGTTTTTT.

The chain is built from TRBV4-3 and TRBJ1-3, with D uncertain. The CDR3 is 15 amino acids. Trimming pared 1 base from V and 0 bases from J, leaving 7 bases between. Germline V lookup: CDR1 LGHNA, CDR2 YSLEER. The CDR3 protein is CASSQVQSSGNTIYF. Here the CDR3 DNA reads TGCGCCAGCAGCCAAGTACAGAGCTCTGGAAACACCATATATTTT.

The V and J genes are TRBV5-5 and TRBJ2-7, with 10 bases aligning to TRBD2. J was trimmed by 12 bases and V by 4 bases; bases with no gene match: 10. Germline V CDR1 and CDR2: SGHKS, YYEKEE (reference sequence). This CDR3 contains 13 residues. The CDR3 is CASSPRLAGVWYF. The CDR3 DNA reads as TGTGCCAGCAGCCCAAGGCTAGCGGGAGTGTGGTACTTC.

This clone occurred a few times. The gene calls are TRBV7-9 and TRBJ2-7; maybe TRBD1 (7 bases). The CDR3 runs 13 residues. V lost 5 bases to trimming and J lost 3 bases, with 11 bases between them. CDR1 and CDR2 from the germline V gene are SEHNR and FQNEAQ (reference sequence). The CDR3, as DNA: TGTGCCAGCAGCCGACAGGGACTCTACGAGCAGTACTTC. Amino acid sequence: CASSRQGLYEQYF.

The CDR3 DNA reads as TGTGCCAGCAGCGTACTCCCGGAGACCGGGGAGCTGTTTTTT. Protein sequence: CASSVLPETGELFF. The chain has TRBV9 and TRBJ2-2; no clear D. The CDR3 is 14 amino acids. Trimming left V 1 base short and J 5 bases short, with 9 bases between. Germline V CDR1 and CDR2: SGDLS, YYNGEE. The whole variable domain, filled in from reference TRBV9 and TRBJ2-2, reads DSGVTQTPKHLITATGQRVTLRCSPRSGDLSVYWYQQSLDQGLQFLIQYYNGEERAKGNILERFSAQQFPDLHSELNLSSLELGDSALYFCASSVLPETGELFFGEGSRLTVL.

Turning to this clone: This sample includes further DNA sequences coding for the same CDR3. The CDR3 region is CASSPGGTEKLFF. The CDR3, as DNA: TGTGCCAGCAGTCCTGGGGGCACAGAAAAACTGTTTTTT. This rearrangement joins TRBV28 to TRBJ1-4; D possibly corresponds to TRBD1 (6 bases). Germline-derived CDR1 and CDR2 are MDHEN and SYDVKM. This CDR3 contains 13 residues. The V end was cut by 5 bases, the J end by 8 bases, with 12 bases between.